This TCR beta chain derives from a study of human T cells and chemical hapten exposure. This clonotype has at least ten counts. Time point here: pre-sensitization, week 0. As to treatment: therapeutic diphenylcyclopropenone sensitization with weekly scalp DPC. The V end lost 5 bases, the J end lost 0 bases, and 10 bases lay between the germline ends. The CDR3 length is 14 residues. Per germline, CDR1 MNHEY and CDR2 SMNVEV (reference sequence). TCRdb redid the calling of the RACE reads with MiXCR, one entry per CDR3 protein. Among some 38,000 distinct CDR3 sequences listed, roughly 7.2% were seen once. This TCR was recovered from a woman between 50 and 59 years old with alopecia areata. Some clones in this sample may be carry-over from other donors' samples. Sequencing used whole blood, obtained in connection with sensitization to the hapten diphenylcyclopropenone (DPC). The V gene is TRBV27, the J gene TRBJ1-1; possible D gene TRBD1, 5 bases. As DNA, the CDR3 is TGTGCCAGCAGTCCGGGACTCATGAACACTGAAGCTTTCTTT. Protein: CASSPGLMNTEAFF.